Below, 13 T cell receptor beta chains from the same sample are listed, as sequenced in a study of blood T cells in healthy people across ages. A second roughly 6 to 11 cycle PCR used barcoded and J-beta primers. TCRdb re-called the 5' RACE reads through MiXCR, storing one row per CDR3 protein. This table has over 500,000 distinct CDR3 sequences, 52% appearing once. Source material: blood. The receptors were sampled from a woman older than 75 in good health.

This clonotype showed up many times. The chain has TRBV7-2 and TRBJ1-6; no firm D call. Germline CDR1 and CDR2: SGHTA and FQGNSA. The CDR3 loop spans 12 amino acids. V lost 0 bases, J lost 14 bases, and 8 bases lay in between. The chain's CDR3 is CASSLAAITLHF. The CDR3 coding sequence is TGTGCCAGCAGCTTAGCCGCCATTACCCTCCACTTT.

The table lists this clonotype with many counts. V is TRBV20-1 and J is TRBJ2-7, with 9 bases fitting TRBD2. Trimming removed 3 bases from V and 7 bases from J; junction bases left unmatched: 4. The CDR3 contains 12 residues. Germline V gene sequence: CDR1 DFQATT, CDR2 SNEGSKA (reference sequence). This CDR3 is CSARGLATEQYF. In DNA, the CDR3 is TGCAGTGCTAGGGGACTAGCCACGGAGCAGTACTTC.

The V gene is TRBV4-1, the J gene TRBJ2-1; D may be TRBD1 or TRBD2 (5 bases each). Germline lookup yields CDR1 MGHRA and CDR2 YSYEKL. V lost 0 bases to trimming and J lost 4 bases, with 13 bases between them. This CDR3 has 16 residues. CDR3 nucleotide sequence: TGCGCCAGCAGCCAAGATGTCGGGACCACATACAATGAGCAGTTCTTC. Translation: CASSQDVGTTYNEQFF.

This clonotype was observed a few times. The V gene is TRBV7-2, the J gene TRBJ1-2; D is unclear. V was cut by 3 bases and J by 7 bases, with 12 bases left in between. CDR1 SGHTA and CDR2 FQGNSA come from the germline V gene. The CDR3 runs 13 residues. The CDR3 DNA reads TGTGCCAGCAGCTTTAACGTGCCCCCTGGCTACACCTTC. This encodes CASSFNVPPGYTF.

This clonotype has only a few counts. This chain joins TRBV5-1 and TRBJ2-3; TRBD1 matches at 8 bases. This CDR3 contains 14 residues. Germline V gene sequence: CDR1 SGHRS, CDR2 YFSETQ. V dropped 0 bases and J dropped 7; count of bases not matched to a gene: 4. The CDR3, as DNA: TGCGCCAGCAGCTTGGGGACAGGGCGGAATACGCAGTATTTT. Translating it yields CASSLGTGRNTQYF.

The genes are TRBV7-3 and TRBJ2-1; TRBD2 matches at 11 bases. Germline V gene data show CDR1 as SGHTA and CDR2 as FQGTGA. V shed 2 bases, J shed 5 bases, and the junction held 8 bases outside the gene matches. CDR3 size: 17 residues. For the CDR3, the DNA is TGTGCCAGCAGCTTATCCCTAACTAGCGGGGGAGACAATGAGCAGTTCTTC. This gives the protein CASSLSLTSGGDNEQFF. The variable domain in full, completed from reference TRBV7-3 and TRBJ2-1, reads GAGVSQTPSNKVTEKGKYVELRCDPISGHTALYWYRQSLGQGPEFLIYFQGTGAADDSGLPNDRFFAVRPEGSVSTLKIQRTERGDSAVYLCASSLSLTSGGDNEQFFGPGTRLTVL.

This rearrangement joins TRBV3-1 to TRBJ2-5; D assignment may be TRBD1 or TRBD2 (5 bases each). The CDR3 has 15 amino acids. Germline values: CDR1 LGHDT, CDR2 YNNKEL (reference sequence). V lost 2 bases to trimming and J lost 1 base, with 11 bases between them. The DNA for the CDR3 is TGTGCCAGCAGCCAACCAGGGAGTAGCCAAGAGACCCAGTACTTC. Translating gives CASSQPGSSQETQYF.

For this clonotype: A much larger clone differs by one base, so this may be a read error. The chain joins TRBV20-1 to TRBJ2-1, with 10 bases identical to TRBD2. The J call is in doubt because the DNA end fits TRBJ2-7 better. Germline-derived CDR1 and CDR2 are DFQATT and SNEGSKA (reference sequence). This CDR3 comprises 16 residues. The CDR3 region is CSARGASGGFYNEQYF. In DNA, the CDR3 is TGCAGTGCTAGAGGGGCTAGCGGGGGATTCTACAATGAGCAGTACTTC.

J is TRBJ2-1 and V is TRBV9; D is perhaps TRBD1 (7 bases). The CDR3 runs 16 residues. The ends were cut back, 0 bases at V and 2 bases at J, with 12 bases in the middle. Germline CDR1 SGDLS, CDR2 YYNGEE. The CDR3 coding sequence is TGTGCCAGCAGCGTAGGCCAGGGGGGTCCCTACAATGAGCAGTTCTTC. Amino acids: CASSVGQGGPYNEQFF. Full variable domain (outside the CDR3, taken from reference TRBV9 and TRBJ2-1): DSGVTQTPKHLITATGQRVTLRCSPRSGDLSVYWYQQSLDQGLQFLIQYYNGEERAKGNILERFSAQQFPDLHSELNLSSLELGDSALYFCASSVGQGGPYNEQFFGPGTRLTVL.

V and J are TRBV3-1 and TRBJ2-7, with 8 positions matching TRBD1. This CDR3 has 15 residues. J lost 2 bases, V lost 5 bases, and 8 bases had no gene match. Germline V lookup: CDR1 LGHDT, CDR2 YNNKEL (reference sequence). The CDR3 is CASSARTGNAYEQYF. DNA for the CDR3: TGTGCCAGCAGCGCCCGGACAGGGAATGCCTACGAGCAGTACTTC.

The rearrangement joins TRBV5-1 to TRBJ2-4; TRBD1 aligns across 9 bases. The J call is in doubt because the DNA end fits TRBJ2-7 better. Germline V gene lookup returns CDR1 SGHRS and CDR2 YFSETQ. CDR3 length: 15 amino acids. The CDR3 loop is CASSLGGQGLYEQYF. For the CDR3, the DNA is TGCGCCAGCAGCTTGGGAGGACAGGGGTTGTACGAGCAGTACTTC.

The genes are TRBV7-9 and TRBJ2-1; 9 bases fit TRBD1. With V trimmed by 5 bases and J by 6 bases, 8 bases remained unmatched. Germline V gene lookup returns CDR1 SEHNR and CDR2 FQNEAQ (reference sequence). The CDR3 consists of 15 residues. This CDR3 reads CASSPRQGGVNEQFF. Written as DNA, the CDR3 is TGTGCCAGCAGCCCCAGACAGGGGGGCGTCAATGAGCAGTTCTTC.

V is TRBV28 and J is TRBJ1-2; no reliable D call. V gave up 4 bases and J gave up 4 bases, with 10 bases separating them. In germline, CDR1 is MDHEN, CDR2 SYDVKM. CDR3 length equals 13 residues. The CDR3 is CASSCSRSYGYTF. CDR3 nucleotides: TGTGCCAGCAGTTGTTCCAGGTCCTATGGCTACACCTTC.